These 32 T cell receptor beta chains came from one sample sequenced in a study of long-term antiretroviral therapy in people with HIV (dated by TCRdb to between 2021 and 2022). The immunoSEQ hsTCRB v3.0 assay was used at survey level resolution to sequence the TRB variable region. In its TCRdb copy, this immuneACCESS table keeps in-frame sequences only and misses some clones. Where compared with another copy, unresolved V genes explain less than half of these, and the others have no known cause. The sample table shows some 29,000 clones, and more than 85% are seen once. The top ten clonotypes cover under 13% of the sample. Sequencing was performed on unsorted PBMCs, taken 6.2 years after starting antiretroviral therapy. The receptors here all came from a man aged 35-49 years with HIV.

The J gene is TRBJ2-7, the V gene TRBV7-3; tentatively, D is TRBD1 or TRBD2 (5 bases each). Trimming cost V 2 bases and J 0 bases, with 8 bases left between them. CDR1 SGHTA and CDR2 FQGTGA come from the germline V gene. The CDR3 is made up of 14 amino acids. DNA of the CDR3: TGTGCCAGCAGCTTAGGTGGGACCTCCTACGAGCAGTACTTC. Translating gives CASSLGGTSYEQYF. The full variable domain, completed using reference TRBV7-3 and TRBJ2-7, is GAGVSQTPSNKVTEKGKYVELRCDPISGHTALYWYRQSLGQGPEFLIYFQGTGAADDSGLPNDRFFAVRPEGSVSTLKIQRTERGDSAVYLCASSLGGTSYEQYFGPGTRLTVT.

This clone has more than one count but fewer than ten. The chain combines TRBV7-9 with TRBJ1-2; a possible D gene is TRBD1 (5 bases). CDR3 length: 14 residues. Trimming removed 4 bases at V and 5 bases at J, with 14 bases between. The germline V gene encodes CDR1 SEHNR and CDR2 FQNEAQ (reference sequence). The CDR3: CASSSPWGEYGYTF. In nucleotides, the CDR3 is TGTGCCAGCAGCTCCCCCTGGGGGGAGTATGGCTACACCTTC.

The chain joins TRBV13 to TRBJ2-7, with unresolved D. Trimming took off 5 bases at V and 3 bases at J, with 14 bases between the two ends. Looked up from germline, CDR1 is PRHDT and CDR2 is FYEKMQ (reference sequence). The length of the CDR3 is 14 residues. The CDR3 DNA reads as TGTGCCAGCAGCATGGACCCGAGAAACTACGAGCAGTACTTC. Its protein product is CASSMDPRNYEQYF.

This clone turned up a few times. The chain uses TRBV28 and TRBJ2-7; D ambiguous. The CDR3 contains 12 residues. The germline V and J ends were trimmed by 5 bases and 3 bases, with 8 bases remaining between them. CDR1 and CDR2 (germline): MDHEN, SYDVKM. The CDR3 nucleotides are TGTGCCAGCAGTAATACGGTCTACGAGCAGTACTTC. Encoded protein: CASSNTVYEQYF.

This rearrangement joins TRBV5-1 to TRBJ2-5; 8 bases align to TRBD2. CDR3 length: 15 residues. V gave up 3 bases and J gave up 1 base; unmatched junction bases: 5. CDR1 SGHRS and CDR2 YFSETQ come from the germline V gene. This CDR3 is CASSWKTSAQETQYF. DNA of the CDR3: TGCGCCAGCAGCTGGAAGACTAGCGCCCAAGAGACCCAGTACTTC. The full variable domain, with the rest looked up from reference TRBV5-1 and TRBJ2-5, is KAGVTQTPRYLIKTRGQQVTLSCSPISGHRSVSWYQQTPGQGLQFLFEYFSETQRNKGNFPGRFSGRQFSNSRSEMNVSTLELGDSALYLCASSWKTSAQETQYFGPGTRLLVL.

This chain joins TRBV11-2 and TRBJ2-3, with D possibly being TRBD1 or TRBD2 (5 bases each). In germline, CDR1 is SGHAT, CDR2 FQNNGV. This CDR3 spans 17 amino acids. Trimming shortened V by 1 base and J by 0 bases, and 14 bases separated the two germline ends. This CDR3 reads CASSLAGPSASTDTQYF. CDR3 DNA sequence: TGTGCCAGCAGCTTAGCGGGACCGAGCGCTAGCACAGATACGCAGTATTTT. The full variable domain, its missing parts supplied by reference TRBV11-2 and TRBJ2-3, is EAGVAQSPRYKIIEKRQSVAFWCNPISGHATLYWYQQILGQGPKLLIQFQNNGVVDDSQLPKDRFSAERLKGVDSTLKIQPAKLEDSAVYLCASSLAGPSASTDTQYFGPGTRLTVL.

The chain has TRBV15 and TRBJ1-2; D may be TRBD1 (5 bases). V was shortened by 0 bases and J by 6 bases, with 14 bases between the two germline ends. This CDR3 spans 15 amino acids. Germline lookup yields CDR1 LNHNV and CDR2 YYDKDF (reference sequence). CDR3 region: CATSRDIGTIDGYTF. The CDR3 coding sequence is TGTGCCACCAGCAGAGATATTGGGACGATCGATGGCTACACCTTC.

The chain employs TRBV2 and TRBJ1-1, with D uncertain. Germline loops: CDR1 SNHLY, CDR2 FYNNEI. V was pared by 7 bases and J by 4 bases, with 10 bases between. The CDR3 contains 12 residues. The DNA of the CDR3 is TGTGCCAGCATAAGGAGTTTCACTGAAGCTTTCTTT. Translation: CASIRSFTEAFF.

The chain links TRBV25-1 to TRBJ2-5; no clear D. The CDR3 totals 15 residues. Trimming removed 1 base at V and 0 bases at J, with 9 bases between. Germline-derived CDR1 and CDR2 are MGHDK and SYGVNS. CDR3 loop: CASSEWARYQETQYF. The DNA of the CDR3 is TGTGCCAGCAGTGAATGGGCCAGGTACCAAGAGACCCAGTACTTC.

The chain employs TRBV7-2 and TRBJ2-3; 9 bases line up with TRBD1. The CDR3 is 18 amino acids. J was trimmed by 0 bases and V by 4 bases; bases with no gene match: 11. Germline lookup yields CDR1 SGHTA and CDR2 FQGNSA. This chain's CDR3 is CASSYRGPVGGSTDTQYF. The CDR3 region has the DNA TGTGCCAGCAGCTACAGGGGGCCGGTTGGCGGGAGCACAGATACGCAGTATTTT.

This sequence joins TRBV2 and TRBJ2-3; unclear D gene. V shed 3 bases and J shed 2 bases, with 9 bases lying between them. The CDR3 contains 14 residues. Germline CDR1 reads SNHLY; CDR2 reads FYNNEI. The CDR3 reads CASSDYLPTDTQYF. The CDR3 coding sequence is TGTGCCAGCAGTGACTACCTTCCCACAGATACGCAGTATTTT.

The chain employs TRBV7-2 and TRBJ2-2, with D possibly being TRBD2 (7 bases). Germline V gene lookup returns CDR1 SGHTA and CDR2 FQGNSA. V was clipped by 5 bases and J by 4 bases, with 17 bases between them. This CDR3 is 16 amino acids long. DNA of the CDR3: TGTGCCAGCAGCCCTGGGGGGGGCCCTCTCACCGGGGAGCTGTTTTTT. Translating gives CASSPGGGPLTGELFF.

The genes are TRBV7-3 and TRBJ1-6; 7 nucleotides align to TRBD1. This CDR3 contains 17 residues. Unmatched junction bases numbered 10, after V lost 4 bases and J lost 4 bases. Germline lookup yields CDR1 SGHTA and CDR2 FQGTGA. The CDR3 region has the DNA TGTGCCAGCAGCTCACTGGGACAGCCTATGTATAATTCACCCCTCCACTTT. Residues: CASSSLGQPMYNSPLHF.

The gene calls are TRBV7-2 and TRBJ2-3; the match to TRBD2 covers 10 bases. Trimming removed 3 bases from V and 4 bases from J; junction bases left unmatched: 1. In germline, CDR1 is SGHTA, CDR2 FQGNSA. The CDR3 is 14 residues long. As DNA, the CDR3 is TGTGCCAGCAGCTTTCTAGCGGGGGCAGATACGCAGTATTTT. This sequence encodes CASSFLAGADTQYF.

V usage is TRBV14 and J usage is TRBJ1-6; TRBD1 aligns across 7 bases. The V gene end was trimmed by 1 base and the J gene end by 13 bases; junction bases not matched to a gene: 1. CDR1 is SGHDN and CDR2 is FVKESK in the germline V gene. The CDR3 sequence is 12 residues long. CDR3: CASSQARGPLHF. The CDR3 region has the DNA TGTGCCAGCAGCCAAGCCAGGGGGCCCCTCCACTTT.

The gene calls are TRBV19 and TRBJ1-1, with 8 nucleotides matching TRBD1. The CDR3 totals 15 residues. CDR1 and CDR2 from the germline V gene are LNHDA and SQIVND (reference sequence). Losses at the gene ends were 5 bases for V and 5 bases for J; bases not matched to a gene: 10. This CDR3 reads CASSPPGQGVTEAFF. CDR3 nucleotides: TGTGCCAGTAGTCCCCCAGGACAGGGAGTTACTGAAGCTTTCTTT.

The rearrangement joins TRBV7-7 to TRBJ2-5; D call uncertain. V was clipped by 4 bases and J by 5 bases, with 5 bases between them. CDR1 is SSHAT and CDR2 is FNYEAQ in the germline V gene (reference sequence). The CDR3 extends over 11 amino acids. The CDR3 is CASSSSETQYF. CDR3 DNA sequence: TGTGCCAGCAGCTCCTCCGAGACCCAGTACTTC.

J is TRBJ1-1 and V is TRBV7-2; the D gene is possibly TRBD1 (6 bases). Germline V lookup: CDR1 SGHTA, CDR2 FQGNSA. The V gene lost 2 bases and the J gene lost 3 bases, with 16 bases spanning the gap. CDR3 size: 16 residues. The CDR3 region has the DNA TGTGCCAGCAGCTTACTTTCTGCAGGGGCTGACACTGAAGCTTTCTTT. Encoded protein: CASSLLSAGADTEAFF.

The chain is built from TRBV5-6 and TRBJ1-2; D uncertain. Trimming stripped 1 base from V and 2 bases from J, with 6 bases between. Germline V gene lookup returns CDR1 SGHDT and CDR2 YYEEEE. The CDR3 is 13 residues long. The CDR3, as DNA: TGTGCCAGCAGCTTGTCGGGGAACTATGGCTACACCTTC. As protein: CASSLSGNYGYTF. The variable domain in full, completed from reference TRBV5-6 and TRBJ1-2, reads DAGVTQSPTHLIKTRGQQVTLRCSPKSGHDTVSWYQQALGQGPQFIFQYYEEEERQRGNFPDRFSGHQFPNYSSELNVNALLLGDSALYLCASSLSGNYGYTFGSGTRLTVV.

V gene TRBV11-2 combines with J gene TRBJ2-1, with D perhaps TRBD1 or TRBD2 (5 bases each). The CDR3 totals 15 residues. V lost 8 bases and J lost 0, with 14 bases in between. In germline, CDR1 is SGHAT, CDR2 FQNNGV. CDR3 region: CASHSAGSSYNEQFF. The CDR3 DNA reads TGTGCCAGCCACTCCGCAGGGAGCTCCTACAATGAGCAGTTCTTC.

The J gene is TRBJ2-5, the V gene TRBV21-1; the table's D call, TRBD1, was not checked against the DNA. TRBV21-1 is a known pseudogene. CDR3 length: 14 residues. CDR3 protein: CASSTQGFQETQYF. The CDR3 nucleotides read TGTGCCAGCAGCACTCAGGGGTTCCAAGAGACCCAGTACTTC.

The chain has TRBV28 and TRBJ2-2; 10 bases are a match to TRBD2. CDR1 is MDHEN, CDR2 SYDVKM, per germline. The CDR3 totals 16 residues. With 5 bases clipped from V and 0 bases from J, the junction kept 3 bases outside the gene matches. The CDR3 bases are TGTGCCAGCAGTCCAGCGGGAGGGGCGAACACCGGGGAGCTGTTTTTT. Its protein product is CASSPAGGANTGELFF.

The rearrangement joins TRBV7-2 to TRBJ1-5; D not certain. Germline lookup yields CDR1 SGHTA and CDR2 FQGNSA. There are 13 residues in the CDR3. V lost 7 bases to trimming and J lost 7 bases, with 14 bases between them. The CDR3 region has the DNA TGTGCCAGCACCGAGAGGGTGGGACAGCCCCAGCATTTT. The encoded protein is CASTERVGQPQHF. Variable domain in full (rest from reference TRBV7-2 and TRBJ1-5): GAGVSQSPSNKVTEKGKDVELRCDPISGHTALYWYRQSLGQGLEFLIYFQGNSAPDKSGLPSDRFSAERTGGSVSTLTIQRTQQEDSAVYLCASTERVGQPQHFGDGTRLSIL.

The chain joins TRBV11-2 to TRBJ2-7; 7 positions match TRBD1. This CDR3 comprises 15 residues. V shed 5 bases and J 4 bases; nucleotides not matched to a gene: 11. Germline V gene lookup returns CDR1 SGHAT and CDR2 FQNNGV. CDR3 sequence (DNA): TGTGCCAGCAGCCGACCGGGACAGAATCTTTACGAGCAGTACTTC. Its protein is CASSRPGQNLYEQYF.

This chain joins TRBV5-4 and TRBJ1-2; 8 bases fit TRBD1. Germline values: CDR1 SGHNT, CDR2 YYREEE (reference sequence). The length of the CDR3 is 13 residues. The V segment lost 0 bases and the J segment 8 bases; nucleotides outside the gene matches: 3. CDR3 bases: TGTGCCAGCAGCTTGGCAGGGGGCATGGGCTACACCTTC. Translated: CASSLAGGMGYTF.

The chain has TRBV6-5 and TRBJ1-2, with D perhaps TRBD1 (6 bases). Trimming cost V 7 bases and J 1 base, with 10 bases left between them. The CDR3 spans 13 residues. Germline CDR1 and CDR2: MNHEY and SVGAGI. CDR3 DNA sequence: TGTGCCAGCAAGGGGGAAGTTAACTATGGCTACACCTTC. It is translated as CASKGEVNYGYTF.

This clone appeared a few times. The chain joins TRBV6-1 to TRBJ1-2; 7 bases map to TRBD1. Germline CDR1 and CDR2: MNHNS and SASEGT. The CDR3 is made up of 14 amino acids. The V segment lost 2 bases and the J segment 5 bases; nucleotides outside the gene matches: 5. The CDR3: CASSETGAGYGYTF. CDR3 sequence (DNA): TGTGCCAGCAGTGAAACAGGGGCGGGATATGGCTACACCTTC.

This chain links TRBV6-1 with TRBJ2-7, with 9 bases fitting TRBD2. CDR1 is MNHNS, CDR2 SASEGT, per germline. The V and J ends lost 0 bases and 4 bases, in that order; junction bases with no gene match: 7. The CDR3 spans 16 residues. As DNA, the CDR3 is TGTGCCAGCAGTGAAGCGTGGCTAGCGGGACCATACGAGCAGTACTTC. This sequence encodes CASSEAWLAGPYEQYF.

V gene TRBV9 combines with J gene TRBJ2-1; D call uncertain. The CDR3 covers 13 residues. Germline V lookup: CDR1 SGDLS, CDR2 YYNGEE. Between the trimmed V and J ends, which lost 0 bases and 8 bases, there was a span of 9 bases. The CDR3 reads CASSVGIPHEQFF. The CDR3 DNA follows: TGTGCCAGCAGCGTAGGTATCCCCCATGAGCAGTTCTTC.

The chain has TRBV11-2 and TRBJ2-3; no clear D gene. V lost 8 bases, J lost 1 base, and 7 bases lay in between. The CDR3 has 12 residues. Germline CDR1 SGHAT, CDR2 FQNNGV. The CDR3 reads CASAWGTDTQYF. The CDR3 bases are TGTGCCAGCGCCTGGGGCACAGATACGCAGTATTTT. Full variable domain (missing parts from reference TRBV11-2 and TRBJ2-3): EAGVAQSPRYKIIEKRQSVAFWCNPISGHATLYWYQQILGQGPKLLIQFQNNGVVDDSQLPKDRFSAERLKGVDSTLKIQPAKLEDSAVYLCASAWGTDTQYFGPGTRLTVL.

The V and J genes are TRBV7-8 and TRBJ2-7; D is possibly TRBD1 (7 bases). This CDR3 has 13 residues. The V end was cut by 1 base, the J end by 6 bases, with 10 bases between. Per germline, CDR1 SGHVS and CDR2 FQNEAQ. This chain's CDR3 is CASSLGQGGEQYF. The CDR3 nucleotides are TGTGCCAGCAGCTTAGGACAGGGAGGCGAGCAGTACTTC.

This clone was seen once. The V and J genes are TRBV28 and TRBJ2-7; the D gene is possibly TRBD2 (6 bases). V was shortened by 5 bases and J by 2 bases, with 10 bases between the two germline ends. Germline-derived CDR1 and CDR2 are MDHEN and SYDVKM. This CDR3 has 13 residues. CDR3 sequence reads: CASSIRGTYEQYF. CDR3 in DNA: TGTGCCAGCAGTATCCGCGGGACCTACGAGCAGTACTTC. Variable domain in full (rest from reference TRBV28 and TRBJ2-7): DVKVTQSSRYLVKRTGEKVFLECVQDMDHENMFWYRQDPGLGLRLIYFSYDVKMKEKGDIPEGYSVSREKKERFSLILESASTNQTSMYLCASSIRGTYEQYFGPGTRLTVT.